The 14 T cell receptor beta chains below come from one sample, sequenced in a study of identifying expanded T cells in peripheral blood. TCRdb's table, derived via immunoSEQ multiplex PCR, lists solely in-frame clones and lacks some. The table records roughly 100,000 clones, about 91% of them present only once. The sequenced material came from blood. Every receptor here comes from a person aged 18 to 70 in good health.

The gene calls are TRBV7-2 and TRBJ1-3; D is perhaps TRBD1 (5 bases). With 1 base removed from V and 0 bases from J, the gap between germline ends came to 7 bases. This CDR3 comprises 15 residues. Germline CDR1 reads SGHTA; CDR2 reads FQGNSA. The CDR3 region is CASSLDGTSGNTIYF. The CDR3, as DNA: TGTGCCAGCAGCTTAGATGGGACCTCTGGAAACACCATATATTTT.

This clone was counted once. The chain recombines TRBV6-5 with TRBJ1-6; unclear D gene. The CDR3 spans 16 residues. V was shortened by 2 bases and J by 8 bases, with 16 bases between the two germline ends. Germline V gene data show CDR1 as MNHEY and CDR2 as SVGAGI. The DNA of the CDR3 is TGTGCCAGCAGTTACCCAAGTAATAGGGCCGATTCACCCCTCCACTTT. Translated, it gives CASSYPSNRADSPLHF.

This clone was seen once. The chain combines TRBV4-3 with TRBJ1-1; D is unclear. Between the trimmed V and J ends, which lost 4 bases and 0 bases, there was a span of 12 bases. Germline CDR1 LGHNA, CDR2 YSLEER. The CDR3 has 15 residues. In nucleotides, the CDR3 is TGCGCCAGCAGCCTCGGATCGTCGGTGAACACTGAAGCTTTCTTT. Protein: CASSLGSSVNTEAFF.

The chain employs TRBV18 and TRBJ2-5, with D uncertain. The CDR3 totals 14 residues. The V end was cut by 3 bases, the J end by 5 bases, with 13 bases between. Germline CDR1 reads KGHSH; CDR2 reads LQKENI. CDR3 sequence (DNA): TGTGCCAGCTCACCCGCAGGTAAAATGGAGACCCAGTACTTC. Encoded protein: CASSPAGKMETQYF.

The chain recombines TRBV7-3 with TRBJ2-1, with D perhaps given as TRBD1 or TRBD2 (5 bases each). Trimming took 2 bases from V and 0 from J, leaving 5 bases between them. The CDR3 loop spans 14 amino acids. Germline V gene sequence: CDR1 SGHTA, CDR2 FQGTGA. CDR3 loop: CASSLGGSYNEQFF. The CDR3 coding sequence is TGTGCCAGCAGCTTAGGGGGCTCCTACAATGAGCAGTTCTTC.

The J gene is TRBJ2-2, the V gene TRBV9, with D unclear. The V gene lost 0 bases and the J gene lost 0 bases, with 9 bases spanning the gap. CDR3 length equals 16 residues. The germline gives CDR1 SGDLS, CDR2 YYNGEE. CDR3 nucleotides: TGTGCCAGCAGCGTAGGAAGCTGGACGAACACCGGGGAGCTGTTTTTT. Its translation is CASSVGSWTNTGELFF.

V and J are TRBV7-3 and TRBJ2-7; 8 positions match TRBD1. The CDR3 spans 15 residues. From germline, CDR1 is SGHTA and CDR2 FQGTGA. The V gene end was trimmed by 5 bases and the J gene end by 2 bases; junction bases not matched to a gene: 8. The CDR3 loop reads CASSPSGTGPYEQYF. For the CDR3, the DNA is TGTGCCAGCAGCCCTTCCGGGACAGGTCCCTACGAGCAGTACTTC.

V is TRBV10-3 and J is TRBJ2-7, with TRBD2 identical over 8 bases. CDR1 and CDR2 (germline): ENHRY, SYGVKD. The trim removed 2 bases at V and 5 bases at J, leaving 5 bases unmatched. The CDR3 totals 14 residues. CDR3: CAISENLAGHEQYF. The CDR3, as DNA: TGTGCCATCAGTGAGAATCTAGCGGGCCACGAGCAGTACTTC.

The chain recombines TRBV21-1 with TRBJ2-5; the DNA was not compared with TRBD2, the D call given in the table. TRBV21-1 is an annotated pseudogene. The CDR3 covers 13 residues. The CDR3 region is CASSKSEEETQYF. CDR3 DNA sequence: TGTGCCAGCAGCAAATCGGAGGAAGAGACCCAGTACTTC.

This clone was seen only once. This chain joins TRBV5-4 and TRBJ2-1, with TRBD1 identical over 7 bases. There are 16 residues in the CDR3. The germline gives CDR1 SGHNT, CDR2 YYREEE (reference sequence). The ends lost 4 bases at V and 8 bases at J; junction bases unmatched: 15. The CDR3 loop reads CASSIGQALNTYEQFF. In nucleotides, the CDR3 is TGTGCCAGCAGCATTGGACAGGCCCTCAATACATATGAGCAGTTCTTC. The full variable domain, its missing parts supplied by reference TRBV5-4 and TRBJ2-1, is ETGVTQSPTHLIKTRGQQVTLRCSSQSGHNTVSWYQQALGQGPQFIFQYYREEENGRGNFPPRFSGLQFPNYSSELNVNALELDDSALYLCASSIGQALNTYEQFFGPGTRLTVL.

This clone occurred a few times. V gene TRBV7-3 combines with J gene TRBJ2-2, with TRBD1 identical over 7 bases. Germline trimming cut 4 bases from V and 5 bases from J; bases unmatched to any gene: 4. The CDR3 runs to 14 residues. The V gene's germline CDR1 is SGHTA and CDR2 FQGTGA. CDR3 residues: CASSSGTETGELFF. The CDR3 DNA sequence: TGTGCCAGCAGCTCCGGGACAGAGACCGGGGAGCTGTTTTTT.

The CDR3 DNA reads TGTGCCAGCAGCTACCCAACAGGAGGATCTTCACCCCTCCACTTT. Residues: CASSYPTGGSSPLHF. The chain recombines TRBV7-9 with TRBJ1-6; maybe TRBD1 (5 bases). Between the trimmed V and J ends, which lost 4 bases and 9 bases, there was a span of 16 bases. This CDR3 is 15 amino acids long. CDR1 is SEHNR, CDR2 FQNEAQ, per germline (reference sequence). Drawing the rest from reference TRBV7-9 and TRBJ1-6, the complete variable domain is DTGVSQNPRHKITKRGQNVTFRCDPISEHNRLYWYRQTLGQGPEFLTYFQNEAQLEKSRLLSDRFSAERPKGSFSTLEIQRTEQGDSAMYLCASSYPTGGSSPLHFGNGTRLTVT.

In this sample, this clone turned up once. The V gene is TRBV7-9, the J gene TRBJ1-1; unclear D gene. CDR3 length equals 14 residues. The V end was cut by 5 bases, the J end by 5 bases, with 15 bases between. The germline gives CDR1 SEHNR, CDR2 FQNEAQ (reference sequence). The CDR3: CASSLDLTGTEAFF. As DNA, the CDR3 is TGTGCCAGCAGCCTAGACCTAACTGGAACTGAAGCTTTCTTT.

The chain uses TRBV6-7 and TRBJ2-7, with TRBD1 matching over 11 bases. TRBV6-7 has ORF status, its function being uncertain. The CDR3 length is 15 residues. V lost 4 bases to trimming and J lost 2 bases; unmatched junction nucleotides: 4. The CDR3 DNA follows: TGTGCCAGCAGTTCAGGGACAGGGGGACCCTACGAGCAGTACTTC. Amino acid sequence: CASSSGTGGPYEQYF.